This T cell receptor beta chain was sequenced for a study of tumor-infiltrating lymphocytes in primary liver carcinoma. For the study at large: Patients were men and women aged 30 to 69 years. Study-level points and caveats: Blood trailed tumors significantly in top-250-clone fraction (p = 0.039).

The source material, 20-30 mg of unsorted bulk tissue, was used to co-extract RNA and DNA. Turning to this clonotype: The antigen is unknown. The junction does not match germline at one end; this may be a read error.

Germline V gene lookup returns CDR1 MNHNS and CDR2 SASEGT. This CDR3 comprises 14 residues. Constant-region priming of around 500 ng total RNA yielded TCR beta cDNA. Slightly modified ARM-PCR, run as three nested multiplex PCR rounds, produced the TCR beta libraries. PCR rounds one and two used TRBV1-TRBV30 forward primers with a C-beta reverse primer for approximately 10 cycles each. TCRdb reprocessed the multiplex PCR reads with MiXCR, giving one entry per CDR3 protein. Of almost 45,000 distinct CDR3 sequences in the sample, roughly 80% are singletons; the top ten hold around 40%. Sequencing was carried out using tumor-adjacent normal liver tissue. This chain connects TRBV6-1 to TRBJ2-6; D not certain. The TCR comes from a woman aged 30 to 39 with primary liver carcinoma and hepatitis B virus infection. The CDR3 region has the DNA TGTGCAAGCAGCGAGCTTTATGGGGCCAACGTCCTGACTTTC. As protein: CASSELYGANVLTF.